The clone carrying this T cell receptor (beta chain) showed up many times. Its cognate antigen is unknown. The data stem from a study of response to subunit inactivated influenza vaccine. TCRdb itself ran the RT-PCR reads through MiXCR, one entry per CDR3 protein. The table shows about 700,000 distinct CDR3 sequences, with over 11% occurring only once. Study-level results: Seasonal influenza vaccination, on each occasion, was suggested by the authors to recruit few new T cells.

The V gene's germline CDR1 is LNHDA and CDR2 SQIVND (reference sequence). This CDR3 has 16 residues. After removal of 5 bases from V and 5 bases from J, the junction contained 12 bases not matched to a gene. The genes are TRBV19 and TRBJ2-7; 10 positions agree with TRBD2. The specimen was PBMCs from blood, collected around two weeks before vaccination. The receptor was isolated from a man aged 45 to 65 who received an inactivated influenza vaccine. The CDR3 loop is CASSSPSLAGVDEQYF. The CDR3, as DNA: TGTGCCAGTAGTTCCCCGTCCCTAGCGGGAGTTGACGAGCAGTACTTC.